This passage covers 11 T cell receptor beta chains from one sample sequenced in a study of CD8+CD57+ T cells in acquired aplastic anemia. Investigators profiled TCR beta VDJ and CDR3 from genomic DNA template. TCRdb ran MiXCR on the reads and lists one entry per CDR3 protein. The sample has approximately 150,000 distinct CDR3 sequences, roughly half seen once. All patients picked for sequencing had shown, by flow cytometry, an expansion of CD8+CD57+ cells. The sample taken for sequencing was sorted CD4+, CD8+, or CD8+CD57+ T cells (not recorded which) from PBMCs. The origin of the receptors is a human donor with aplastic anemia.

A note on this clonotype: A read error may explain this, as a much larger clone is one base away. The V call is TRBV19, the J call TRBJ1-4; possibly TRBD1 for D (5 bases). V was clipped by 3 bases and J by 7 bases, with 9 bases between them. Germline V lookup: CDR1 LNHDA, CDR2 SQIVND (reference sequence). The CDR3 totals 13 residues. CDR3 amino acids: CASSMDNSEKLFF. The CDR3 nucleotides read TGTGCCAGTAGTATGGACAACAGTGAAAAACTGTTTTTT.

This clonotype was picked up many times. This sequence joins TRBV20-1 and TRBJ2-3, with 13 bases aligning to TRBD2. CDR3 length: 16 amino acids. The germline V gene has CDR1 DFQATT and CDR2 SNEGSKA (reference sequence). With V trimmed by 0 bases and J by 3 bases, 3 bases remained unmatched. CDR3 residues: CSARDTSGGATDTQYF. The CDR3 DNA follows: TGCAGTGCTAGAGATACTAGCGGGGGGGCTACAGATACGCAGTATTTT.

The CDR3 sequence is CASMGGREAFF. The CDR3 DNA reads as TGCGCCAGCATGGGGGGGCGGGAGGCTTTCTTT. The rearrangement uses TRBV5-1 and TRBJ1-1, with TRBD1 as a possible D gene (6 bases). The CDR3 has 11 residues. Germline V CDR1 and CDR2: SGHRS, YFSETQ. The V and J ends lost 6 bases and 11 bases respectively, with 14 bases between them.

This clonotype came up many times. The CDR3 DNA is TGTGCCAGCACGCCGGCAGGGGATCTTGGCTACACCTTC. Its translation is CASTPAGDLGYTF. The chain recombines TRBV5-4 with TRBJ1-2; D may be TRBD1 (6 bases). The CDR3 extends over 13 amino acids. Per germline, CDR1 SGHNT and CDR2 YYREEE (reference sequence). V was clipped by 6 bases and J by 7 bases, with 16 bases between them.

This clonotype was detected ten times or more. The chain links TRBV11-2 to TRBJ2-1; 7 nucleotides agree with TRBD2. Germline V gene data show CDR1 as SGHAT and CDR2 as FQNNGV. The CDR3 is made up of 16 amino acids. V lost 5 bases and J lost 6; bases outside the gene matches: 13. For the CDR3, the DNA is TGTGCCAGCAGCCCTGGCTTTGCGGGAGTAGGCAATGAGCAGTTCTTC. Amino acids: CASSPGFAGVGNEQFF.

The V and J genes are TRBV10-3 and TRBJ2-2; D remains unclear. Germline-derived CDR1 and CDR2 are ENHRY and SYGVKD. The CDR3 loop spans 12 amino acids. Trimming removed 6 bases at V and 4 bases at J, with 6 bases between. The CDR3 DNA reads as TGTGCCATCAGACAGATCACCGGGGAGCTGTTTTTT. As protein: CAIRQITGELFF.

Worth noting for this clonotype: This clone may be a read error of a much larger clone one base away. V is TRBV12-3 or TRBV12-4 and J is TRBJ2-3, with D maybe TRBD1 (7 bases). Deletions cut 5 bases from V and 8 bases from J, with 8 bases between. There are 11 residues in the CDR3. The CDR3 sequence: CASSQGGTQYF. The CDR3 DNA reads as TGTGCCAGCAGTCAGGGGGGTACGCAGTATTTT.

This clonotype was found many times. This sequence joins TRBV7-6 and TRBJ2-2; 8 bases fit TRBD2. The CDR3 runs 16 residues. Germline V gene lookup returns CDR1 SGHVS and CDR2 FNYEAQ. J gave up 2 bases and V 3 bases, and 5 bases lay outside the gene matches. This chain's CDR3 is CASSFLGGGNTGELFF. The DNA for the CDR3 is TGTGCCAGCAGCTTTCTCGGGGGGGGTAACACCGGGGAGCTGTTTTTT.

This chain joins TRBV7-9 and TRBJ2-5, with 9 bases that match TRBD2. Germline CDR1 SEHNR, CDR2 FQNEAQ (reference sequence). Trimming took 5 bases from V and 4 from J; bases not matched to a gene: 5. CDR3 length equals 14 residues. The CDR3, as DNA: TGTGCCAGCAGCCGCGGGGGGGCTTCAGAGACCCAGTACTTC. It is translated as CASSRGGASETQYF.

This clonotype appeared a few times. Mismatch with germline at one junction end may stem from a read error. The CDR3 loop reads CSVGQGGLNTEALF. The DNA for the CDR3 is TGCAGCGTGGGACAGGGGGGTCTTAACACTGAAGCTCTCTTT. This sequence joins TRBV29-1 and TRBJ1-1; TRBD1 matches at 11 bases. Germline assignment: CDR1 SQVTM and CDR2 ANQGSEA. The length of the CDR3 is 14 residues.

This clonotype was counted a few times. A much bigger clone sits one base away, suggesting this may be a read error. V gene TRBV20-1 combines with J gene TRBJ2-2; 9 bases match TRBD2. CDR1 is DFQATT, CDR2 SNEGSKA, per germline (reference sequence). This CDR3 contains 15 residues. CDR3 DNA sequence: TGCAGTGCTAGGGATCTAGCGGGGAACACCGGGGAGCTGTCTTTT. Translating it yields CSARDLAGNTGELSF.